This T cell receptor beta chain comes out of a study of STAT5B mutations in CD4+ large granular lymphocyte leukemia (dated by TCRdb to 2021 to 2024). Regarding the complete study: Among the healthy controls, the CDR3 'QG' motif was associated with a particular HLA allele. TCRbeta repertoires of CD4+ T-cell large granular lymphocyte leukemia patients were compared with those of healthy blood donors. Flow cytometry on FACSCanto II or FACSVerse confirmed that purified fractions exceeded 95% purity among lymphocytes.

Healthy controls were some 34 blood donors whose buffy coats came from the Finnish Red Cross blood service. All TCR-sequenced material derived from peripheral blood: patient blood samples and healthy donor buffy coats. Peripheral blood mononuclear cells were isolated by Ficoll-Hypaque gradient centrifugation. For the healthy controls, CD4+ cells were obtained from buffy coats by magnetic purification. Genomic DNA was extracted with the Gentra Puregene Cell and Tissue kit and quantified on a Qubit 2.0 fluorometer. Points on this clone: No antigen is known for it. The input lacks base qualities; no much larger clone sits a single base away.

Trimmed from V: 5 bases; trimmed from J: 12 bases; junction bases lacking a gene match: 12. In the germline V gene, CDR1 corresponds to SNHLY and CDR2 to FYNNEI. The CDR3 goes from the cysteine to the phenylalanine over 16 residues. The sequence is cut down to CDR3 DNA, 48 bases in frame from base 1. General findings and caveats noted by the study authors: Greater clonality appeared to be present in CD4-sorted patient repertoires than in healthy CD4+ repertoires, and the difference was retained after the putative leukemic clones were removed. TRBV06-family usage was enriched among the top patient clones (8/27) compared with healthy controls (2/35). The data were not HLA-matched, and the higher clonality in CD4+ T-LGLL than in CD8+ T-LGLL could be due to the relatively small sample size. Each patient's main leukemic clonotypes were private, but around 27% of these clonotypes showed up at low frequency in the non-leukemic repertoires of other patients.

The immunoSEQ assay at survey resolution was used to sequence TCRbeta rearrangements from genomic DNA. The original methods were these. In the TCR sequencing data, the smallest productive clonotype frequency that could be detected was 2.59 x 10-5. Only productive TCRbeta rearrangements, defined as complete and in-frame sequences, were included in the analyses. Clonality for each sample was calculated as Simpson clonality in the immunoSEQ Analyzer version 3.0. Based on frequency, clones were grouped as very rare, small, medium, large (1-20%) or hyperexpanded (>20%). OLGA 1.2.3 estimated generation probabilities, VDJtools produced V-gene circos plots, VDJdb was queried for specificities, and GLIPH identified CDR3 motifs. Sourced from immuneACCESS, this table was stored by TCRdb with only in-frame sequences that have V and J called. A share of the clones is absent; for the studies checked, an unresolved V gene accounts for under half, and the remainder has no known explanation. That table supplies the V and J calls and clone size; D and trimming were determined from the DNA. Within this sample are under 40,000 clones, with nearly 80% of them counted one time only. Of the sample, about 2.5% falls within the top ten clones.

The sequence derives from a human donor in good health. Specimen: CD4+ T cells from blood buffy coats. The chain is assembled from TRBV2 and TRBJ2-1, and 14 junctional nucleotides match TRBD2. The nucleotide sequence reads as follows: TGTGCCAGCAGTTTTACTGGGACTAGCGGGAGCGATGGGCAGTTCTTC. Its translation is CASSFTGTSGSDGQFF.